These T cell receptor beta chains were read from a single sample in a study of glioma-infiltrating T cells after dendritic cell vaccination. Only in-frame clones appear in the TCRdb table, and some are missing; sequencing was by immunoSEQ multiplex PCR. In the table there are about 99,000 clones, roughly 80% of which are singletons. The sequenced sample was blood, obtained before dendritic cell vaccination. The receptors come from a human donor with glioblastoma. Both conserved end residues are part of each CDR3. The D gene is left open where the match is weak. Clone sizes are given selectively: once, few, many, or a class where the clone is expanded.

d_gene	abundance	v_gene	j_gene	CDR3nt	CDR3aa
TRBD2	few	TRBV7-8	TRBJ2-2	TGTGCCAGCAGCGTGGTCGGGGGGTCCACCGGGGAGCTGTTTTTT	CASSVVGGSTGELFF
TRBD2	.	TRBV19	TRBJ2-1	TGTGCCAGTAGTTGGACTAGCGGGGGGTCCCCAAGAGAGCAGTTCTTC	CASSWTSGGSPREQFF
.	many	TRBV5-1	TRBJ1-3	TGCGCCAGCAGCTCGGGACTGCGAACTGGAAACACCATATATTTT	CASSSGLRTGNTIYF
.	.	TRBV6-6	TRBJ2-2	TGTGCCAGCAATCTTTACAGGGAGACCGGGGAGCTGTTTTTT	CASNLYRETGELFF
TRBD1	.	TRBV25-1	TRBJ1-1	TGTGCCAGCATGAGAAGGGACAGCCCAAACACTGAAGCTTTCTTT	CASMRRDSPNTEAFF
.	.	TRBV19	TRBJ1-2	TGTGCCAGTAGTATAACCGGGGGCTATGGCTACACCTTC	CASSITGGYGYTF
TRBD2	.	TRBV6-1	TRBJ2-5	TGTGCCAGTTTACTGCGATTAGCGGGAGGAGAGACCCAGTACTTC	CASLLRLAGGETQYF
.	once	TRBV7-7	TRBJ2-7	TGTGCTAGCAGCTTAGATCAAGGGGCGGAGCAGTACTTC	CASSLDQGAEQYF
TRBD2	once	TRBV7-3	TRBJ2-7	TGTGCCAGCAGCTTAAATGCGGGGGGCTACGAGCAGTACTTC	CASSLNAGGYEQYF
.	.	TRBV7-2	TRBJ2-7	TGTGCCAGCAGCGGCTCCGTGGGGGGCTACGAGCAGTACTTC	CASSGSVGGYEQYF
.	.	TRBV29-1	TRBJ2-1	TGCAGCGTTGGGACAGTGAGCTCCTACAATGAGCAGTTCTTC	CSVGTVSSYNEQFF
TRBD1	.	TRBV7-2	TRBJ2-3	TGTGCCAGCCGAACCGGGACAGGGGCCGCAGATACGCAGTATTTT	CASRTGTGAADTQYF
TRBD1	.	TRBV19	TRBJ1-5	TGTGCCAGTAGTGCAGACACCGGGACAGGGTATAATCAGCCCCAGCATTTT	CASSADTGTGYNQPQHF
.	.	TRBV6-6	TRBJ1-4	TGTGCCAGCGCATCGGGGGGTGAAAAACTGCTTTTT	CASASGGEKLLF
.	.	TRBV19	TRBJ1-2	TGTGCCAGTAGTATAGACGAATCGGACAGTCATGGCTACACCTTC	CASSIDESDSHGYTF
TRBD1	.	TRBV11-2	TRBJ1-5	TGTGCCAGCAGCCCCCGGACAGGGAGCAATCAGCCCCAGCATTTT	CASSPRTGSNQPQHF
.	once	TRBV7-2	TRBJ2-3	TGTGCCAGCAGCTTAGCAGCGGCAGATACGCAGTATTTT	CASSLAAADTQYF
TRBD2	.	TRBV7-2	TRBJ2-1	TGTGCCAGCAGCCCCCAAGCGGGGGCGACCAATGAGCAGTTCTTC	CASSPQAGATNEQFF
TRBD2	.	TRBV5-1	TRBJ2-5	TGCGCCAGCAGCGGAATTCGGACTAGCGGGGAGACCCAGTACTTC	CASSGIRTSGETQYF
TRBD2	.	TRBV10-3	TRBJ2-2	TGTGCCAGCCAACAGCGGGGGGGCCACACCGGGGAGCTGTTTTTT	CASQQRGGHTGELFF
.	.	TRBV18	TRBJ1-5	TGTGCCAGCTCACGGCCAGATCAGCCCCAGCATTTT	CASSRPDQPQHF
TRBD1	.	TRBV11-3	TRBJ1-1	TGTGCCAGCAACCATCAGAATAGGGGGCTTGGCACTGAAGCTTTCTTT	CASNHQNRGLGTEAFF
.	.	TRBV9	TRBJ2-2	TGTGCCAGCAGCGTCGTGGTGGGCCTGGGTACCGGGGAGCTGTTTTTT	CASSVVVGLGTGELFF
TRBD2	few	TRBV11-3	TRBJ2-7	TGTGCCAGCAGCCTCTGGCGGGGGGCATCCCGTACCTACGAGCAGTACTTC	CASSLWRGASRTYEQYF
.	once	TRBV11-2	TRBJ2-7	TGTGCCAGCAGCAAACCAACAGGGTTCTACGAGCAGTACTTC	CASSKPTGFYEQYF
.	.	TRBV7-2	TRBJ1-1	TGTGCCAGCAGCTTAGTCTCGGGGGGAGACACTGAAGCTTTCTTT	CASSLVSGGDTEAFF
.	.	TRBV6-1	TRBJ1-4	TGTGCCGGAGGCTTACAGAATGAAAAACTGTTTTTT	CAGGLQNEKLFF
TRBD2	few	TRBV19	TRBJ2-3	TGTGCCAGTTCCGGAGTAGCGGGGGGCCACCCTAGCACAGATACGCAGTATTTT	CASSGVAGGHPSTDTQYF
TRBD2	.	TRBV15	TRBJ2-7	TGTGCCACCAGCAGGGTTCCGGGGGGAAACTACGAGCAGTACTTC	CATSRVPGGNYEQYF
TRBD2	.	TRBV6-1	TRBJ2-7	TGTGCCACCGGGGCCTCAGCGGGGGACCTCTGGGAGCAGTACTTC	CATGASAGDLWEQYF
TRBD1	few	TRBV9	TRBJ2-7	TGTGCCAGCAGCGTAGCCTCAGGGGGCGTCGAGCAGTACTTC	CASSVASGGVEQYF
.	.	TRBV4-3	TRBJ2-2	TGCGCCAGCAGCCAACTGGGGGCAAACACCGGGGAGCTGTTTTTT	CASSQLGANTGELFF
.	.	TRBV6-6	TRBJ1-1	TGTGCCAGCAGTGAGGGCACTGAAGCTTTCTTT	CASSEGTEAFF
.	.	TRBV27	TRBJ1-1	TGTGCCAGCAGTTTGGGCATGAACACTGAAGCTTTCTTT	CASSLGMNTEAFF
TRBD1	.	TRBV7-8	TRBJ1-5	TGTGCCAGCAGCTTCCTCTGGGACAGGGTTGGCGGTCAGCCCCAGCATTTT	CASSFLWDRVGGQPQHF
TRBD2	few	TRBV10-1	TRBJ2-5	TGCGCCAGCATCGGACTAGCACGGACCCAGTACTTC	CASIGLARTQYF
.	once	TRBV6-6	TRBJ2-3	TGTGCCAGCAGCCCCGGGGGGCTTGCCACAGATACGCAGTATTTT	CASSPGGLATDTQYF
TRBD2	.	TRBV7-2	TRBJ2-7	TGTGCCAGCAGCTTAGGACCTAGCGGGGGCACCTACGAGCAGTACTTC	CASSLGPSGGTYEQYF
TRBD1	few	TRBV9	TRBJ2-7	TGTGCCAGCAGCGTAGAAGACAGGGTCACGGACGAGCAGTACTTC	CASSVEDRVTDEQYF
.	.	TRBV13	TRBJ1-2	TGTGCCAGCAGCCCAAGTTGGGGGCGAAACTATGGCTACACCTTC	CASSPSWGRNYGYTF
.	few	TRBV5-6	TRBJ1-3	TGTGCCAGCAGCTTGTCTTCACAGAGTTCTAACACCATATATTTT	CASSLSSQSSNTIYF
TRBD1	.	TRBV6-1	TRBJ1-1	TGTGCCAGCAGGCCGACAGGGCGGAACACTGAAGCTTTCTTT	CASRPTGRNTEAFF
TRBD1	.	TRBV7-9	TRBJ1-5	TGTGCCAGCAGCCCGGGGACAGGGGGGAATCAGCCCCAGCATTTT	CASSPGTGGNQPQHF
TRBD1	.	TRBV7-2	TRBJ1-2	TGTGCCAGCAGCTTAGGTCTGGGACAGGGTGAAGGCTACACCTTC	CASSLGLGQGEGYTF
.	.	TRBV10-3	TRBJ1-1	TGTGCCATCAGTGAGTGGCGGAGGGTGAACACTGAAGCTTTCTTT	CAISEWRRVNTEAFF
.	.	TRBV6-6	TRBJ1-1	TGTACCAGCAGTTACCCTTACCTAGACAGGAACACTGAAGCTTTCTTT	CTSSYPYLDRNTEAFF
.	few	TRBV19	TRBJ1-2	TGTGCCAGTAGTGGCCAGGGCCCCAACTATGGCTACACCTTC	CASSGQGPNYGYTF
TRBD1	.	TRBV6-5	TRBJ2-2	TGTGCCAGCAGTTACAGGGCAGGGGGATACTCCGGGGAGCTGTTTTTT	CASSYRAGGYSGELFF
.	.	TRBV5-4	TRBJ1-3	TGTGCCAGCAGCTTGAACGTCGCGAGCGGAAACACCATATATTTT	CASSLNVASGNTIYF
TRBD1	.	TRBV19	TRBJ1-2	TGTGCCAGTAGTCCTACAGGGGGCCGTGGCTACACCTTC	CASSPTGGRGYTF
.	few	TRBV4-3	TRBJ1-6	TGCGCCAGCAGCCAAGGTTTGGCCTCACCCCTCCACTTT	CASSQGLASPLHF
.	.	TRBV19	TRBJ2-3	TGTGCCAGTAGTGCTACAACTACAGGGATAGCGCAGTATTTT	CASSATTTGIAQYF
TRBD2	once	TRBV2	TRBJ2-3	TGTGCCAGCAAACCAGCGGGGGGGATTTATACGCAGTATTTT	CASKPAGGIYTQYF
TRBD1	.	TRBV7-2	TRBJ1-1	TGTGCCAGCAGCTTAGATTACACCAGGACAGGGAAAGTGGACACTGAAGCTTTCTTT	CASSLDYTRTGKVDTEAFF
TRBD1	once	TRBV7-9	TRBJ1-1	TGTGCCAGCAGCTACGGACAGGGCGCTGAAGCTTTCTTT	CASSYGQGAEAFF